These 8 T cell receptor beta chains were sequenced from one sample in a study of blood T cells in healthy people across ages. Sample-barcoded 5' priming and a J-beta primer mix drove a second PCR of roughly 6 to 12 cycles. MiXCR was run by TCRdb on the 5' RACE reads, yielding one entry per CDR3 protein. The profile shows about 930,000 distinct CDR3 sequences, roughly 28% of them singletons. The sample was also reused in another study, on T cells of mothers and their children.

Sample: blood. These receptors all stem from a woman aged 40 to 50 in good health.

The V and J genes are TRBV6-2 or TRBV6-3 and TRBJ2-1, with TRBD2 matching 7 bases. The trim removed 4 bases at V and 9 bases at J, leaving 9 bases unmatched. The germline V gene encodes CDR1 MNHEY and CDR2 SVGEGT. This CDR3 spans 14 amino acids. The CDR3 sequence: CASSSPGLPGEQFF. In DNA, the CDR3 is TGTGCCAGCAGTTCTCCGGGACTACCCGGTGAGCAGTTCTTC.

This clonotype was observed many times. As DNA, the CDR3 is TGTGCCAGCAGTAGAGACCGAAGCAATCAGCCCCAGCATTTT. Encoded protein: CASSRDRSNQPQHF. The chain carries TRBV27 and TRBJ1-5; D is unclear. In germline, CDR1 is MNHEY, CDR2 SMNVEV (reference sequence). V was pared by 5 bases and J by 1 base, with 9 bases between. There are 14 residues in the CDR3.

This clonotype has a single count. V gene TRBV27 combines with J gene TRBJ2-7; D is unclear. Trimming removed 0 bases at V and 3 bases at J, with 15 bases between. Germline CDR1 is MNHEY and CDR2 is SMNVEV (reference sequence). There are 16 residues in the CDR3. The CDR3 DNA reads TGTGCCAGCAGTTTATCCCCCCGCAGGAGCTACTACGAGCAGTACTTC. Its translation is CASSLSPRRSYYEQYF.

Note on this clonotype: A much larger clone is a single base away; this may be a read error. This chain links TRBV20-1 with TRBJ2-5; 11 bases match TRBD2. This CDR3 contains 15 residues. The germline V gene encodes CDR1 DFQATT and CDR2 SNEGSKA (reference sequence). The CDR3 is CGAQGTSGNQETQYF. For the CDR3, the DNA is TGCGGTGCCCAAGGGACTAGCGGTAACCAAGAGACCCAGTACTTC.

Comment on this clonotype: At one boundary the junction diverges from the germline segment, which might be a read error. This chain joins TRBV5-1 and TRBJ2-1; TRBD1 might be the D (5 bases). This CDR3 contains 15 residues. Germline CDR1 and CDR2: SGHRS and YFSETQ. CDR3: CAGSLARQGRDEQFF. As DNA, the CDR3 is TGCGCCGGCAGCTTGGCCCGGCAGGGCAGGGATGAGCAGTTCTTC.

The CDR3 reads CASSGTVRTGELFF. CDR3 DNA sequence: TGTGCCAGCAGTGGGACTGTGAGAACCGGGGAGCTGTTTTTT. This chain links TRBV6-1 with TRBJ2-2, with D perhaps matching TRBD2 (5 bases). Trimming left V 4 bases short and J 5 bases short, with 11 bases between. The CDR3 is made up of 14 amino acids. The germline V gene encodes CDR1 MNHNS and CDR2 SASEGT.

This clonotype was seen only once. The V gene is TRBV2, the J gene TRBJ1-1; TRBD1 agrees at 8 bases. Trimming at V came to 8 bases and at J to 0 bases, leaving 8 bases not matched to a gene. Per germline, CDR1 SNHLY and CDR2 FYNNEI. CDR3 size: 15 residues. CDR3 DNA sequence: TGTGCCAGCCGAAGACAGGGGAACATGAACACTGAAGCTTTCTTT. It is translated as CASRRQGNMNTEAFF.

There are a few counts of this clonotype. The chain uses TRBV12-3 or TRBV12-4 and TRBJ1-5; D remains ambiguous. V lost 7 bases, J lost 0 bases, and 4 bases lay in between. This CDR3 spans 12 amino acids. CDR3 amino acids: CASKRSNQPQHF. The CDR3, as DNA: TGTGCCAGCAAGCGTAGCAATCAGCCCCAGCATTTT.